The clone carrying this T cell receptor (beta chain) was picked up one time. Antigen specificity is unknown. Collection of lesional scalp punch biopsies and peripheral blood was performed in alopecia areata patients. This sample is drawn from a study of CD8+ T cells in alopecia areata. It was cDNA, reverse transcribed from extracted RNA, that served as the sequencing template. Produced via immunoSEQ multiplex PCR; TCRdb's table is partial and in-frame only. The table includes 30,000 to 40,000 clones, roughly 80% detected once. Findings and limits, study-wide: For lesional scalp, especially alopecia totalis/universalis, clonality was higher than in normal scalp. Normal skin's resident alphabeta T cells are sequenced alongside lesional scalp T cells.

This CDR3 comprises 17 residues. The ends lost 5 bases at V and 6 bases at J; junction bases unmatched: 14. The germline V gene has CDR1 SEHNR and CDR2 FQNEAQ (reference sequence). This clonotype was sampled from a human donor with alopecia areata. Sequencing was carried out using NKG2D-low CD8+ T cells sorted from blood. The genes are TRBV7-9 and TRBJ2-1, with 9 bases identical to TRBD2. CDR3 nucleotides: TGTGCCAGCAGCCCTCCGGGCGGGGGGGGTCCCTCCAATGAGCAGTTCTTC. Its protein product is CASSPPGGGGPSNEQFF.